One and the same sample provided the 18 T cell receptor beta chains below, sequenced in a study of T cell responses to AZD1222 COVID-19 vaccine (dated by TCRdb to the early 2020s). The sample's time point label, in plain terms: about 28 days (+/-7) after the second vaccine dose. The receptor library was made with the immunoSEQ multiplex PCR assay. TCRdb stores this immuneACCESS table with in-frame sequences only. Part of the clones is absent; in the studies checked, under half of the shortfall reflects unresolved V genes, and no reason is known for the rest. This sample is represented by about 150,000 clones; about nine tenths of them were singletons. More than 3% of the sample goes to the ten largest clones. This sample comprised peripheral blood, obtained 28 days after the second AZD1222 dose. Every receptor here comes from an adult who received the AZD1222 COVID-19 vaccine.

Here the CDR3 reads CSASYREGQPQHF. The DNA of the CDR3 is TGCAGTGCTAGTTACAGGGAGGGTCAGCCCCAGCATTTT. The chain links TRBV20-1 to TRBJ1-5; possible D gene TRBD1, 6 bases. The CDR3 has 13 amino acids. Trimming took off 3 bases at V and 6 bases at J, with 12 bases between the two ends. CDR1 is DFQATT and CDR2 is SNEGSKA in the germline V gene (reference sequence).

This chain uses TRBV19 with TRBJ2-1; D is perhaps TRBD2 (6 bases). Germline V gene data show CDR1 as LNHDA and CDR2 as SQIVND (reference sequence). Trimming removed 6 bases from V and 5 bases from J, with 20 bases in between. The CDR3 has 16 amino acids. The CDR3 sequence: CASRKSEAGHHNEQFF. CDR3 DNA sequence: TGTGCCAGTAGAAAAAGTGAAGCGGGCCATCACAATGAGCAGTTCTTC.

The chain joins TRBV29-1 to TRBJ2-5; either TRBD1 or TRBD2 may fit D (5 bases each). The germline V and J ends were trimmed by 8 bases and 9 bases, with 13 bases remaining between them. CDR3 length equals 10 residues. Germline V gene data show CDR1 as SQVTM and CDR2 as ANQGSEA. Here the CDR3 DNA reads TGCAGCACCCTGGGGGTGTCCCAGTACTTC. Encoded protein: CSTLGVSQYF.

The chain has TRBV18 and TRBJ1-5; D is unresolved. The CDR3 is made up of 12 amino acids. In germline, CDR1 is KGHSH, CDR2 LQKENI. V dropped 0 bases and J dropped 6 bases, with 3 bases sitting between them. The CDR3 loop reads CASSPPSQPQHF. In nucleotides, the CDR3 is TGTGCCAGCTCACCACCAAGTCAGCCCCAGCATTTT.

The gene calls are TRBV5-1 and TRBJ2-1, with D unresolved. The CDR3 is 16 amino acids. The V gene's germline CDR1 is SGHRS and CDR2 YFSETQ. The V end lost 1 base, the J end lost 0 bases, and 11 bases lay between the germline ends. The CDR3 nucleotides read TGCGCCAGCAGCTTGCTCGGCGGAAGCTCCTACAATGAGCAGTTCTTC. It specifies CASSLLGGSSYNEQFF.

The CDR3 sequence is CASSLVAPYEQYF. Here the CDR3 DNA reads TGTGCCAGCAGTTTAGTGGCCCCCTACGAGCAGTACTTC. The chain joins TRBV12-3 or TRBV12-4 to TRBJ2-7; no reliable D call. The germline V and J ends were trimmed by 1 base and 2 bases, with 6 bases remaining between them. CDR3 length: 13 amino acids.

This chain links TRBV6-5 with TRBJ2-1; TRBD1 matches 7 bases. Unmatched junction bases numbered 8, after V lost 5 bases and J lost 10 bases. Germline loops: CDR1 MNHEY, CDR2 SVGAGI. This CDR3 is 13 amino acids long. Here the CDR3 reads CASSQARGLEQFF. For the CDR3, the DNA is TGTGCCAGCAGTCAGGCTAGGGGGCTGGAGCAGTTCTTC.

The CDR3 sequence is CASSRGQGADTQYF. CDR3 in DNA: TGTGCCAGCAGCCGGGGACAGGGGGCAGATACGCAGTATTTT. This chain joins TRBV7-9 and TRBJ2-3; TRBD1 agrees at 11 bases. The germline CDR1 and CDR2 sequences are SEHNR and FQNEAQ (reference sequence). V lost 5 bases, J lost 4 bases, and 2 bases stayed unmatched. The length of the CDR3 is 14 residues.

The rearrangement joins TRBV14 to TRBJ2-7; the match to TRBD1 covers 10 bases. This CDR3 contains 15 residues. V shed 3 bases and J 5 bases; nucleotides not matched to a gene: 7. The germline CDR1 and CDR2 sequences are SGHDN and FVKESK. This CDR3 reads CASSHWTGGRHEQYF. As DNA, the CDR3 is TGTGCCAGCAGCCACTGGACAGGGGGTCGCCACGAGCAGTACTTC.

V gene TRBV29-1 combines with J gene TRBJ2-7; D is possibly TRBD1 or TRBD2 (8 bases each). CDR3 length: 13 residues. Trimming stripped 5 bases from V and 6 bases from J, with 17 bases between. Germline lookup yields CDR1 SQVTM and CDR2 ANQGSEA. This CDR3 is CSVSRTGTSEQYF. The CDR3 nucleotides read TGCAGCGTTTCTCGGACAGGGACTAGCGAGCAGTACTTC.

The rearrangement links TRBV10-3 to TRBJ1-1; maybe TRBD1 (6 bases). The germline V and J ends were trimmed by 0 bases and 5 bases, with 16 bases remaining between them. CDR1 is ENHRY and CDR2 is SYGVKD in the germline V gene. The CDR3 covers 16 residues. The CDR3 DNA follows: TGTGCCATCAGTGAGTCTGAGAGGGCCAGGGGAACTGAAGCTTTCTTT. Protein sequence: CAISESERARGTEAFF.

The chain couples TRBV6-5 to TRBJ1-2; D gene unclear. Deletions cut 6 bases from V and 7 bases from J, with 9 bases between. In germline, CDR1 is MNHEY, CDR2 SVGAGI. This CDR3 has 11 amino acids. The CDR3 sequence: CASSTVSGYTF. The CDR3 DNA reads as TGTGCCAGCAGCACCGTTAGTGGCTACACCTTC.

Here the CDR3 DNA reads TGTGCCAGCAGCCCCCTGGGGGGGATTGAAGCTTTCTTT. Translating it yields CASSPLGGIEAFF. The V gene is TRBV7-9, the J gene TRBJ1-1; D is possibly TRBD1 (5 bases). The germline V gene encodes CDR1 SEHNR and CDR2 FQNEAQ (reference sequence). CDR3 length equals 13 residues. V lost 5 bases to trimming and J lost 7 bases, with 14 bases between them.

This chain joins TRBV9 and TRBJ2-5; 9 bases are shared with TRBD2. The germline gives CDR1 SGDLS, CDR2 YYNGEE. The CDR3 contains 15 residues. The V and J ends lost 0 bases and 3 bases, in that order; junction bases with no gene match: 3. The CDR3 DNA reads as TGTGCCAGCAGCGTAGAGACTAGCGGAAAAGAGACCCAGTACTTC. Translation: CASSVETSGKETQYF.

The CDR3 DNA sequence: TGTGCCAGCAGCTTCGCAGGACAGGGTTACGAGCAGTACTTC. It translates to CASSFAGQGYEQYF. The chain couples TRBV5-6 to TRBJ2-7; 8 bases map to TRBD1. Germline assignment: CDR1 SGHDT and CDR2 YYEEEE. CDR3 size: 14 residues. With 2 bases clipped from V and 4 bases from J, the junction kept 5 bases outside the gene matches.

The V gene is TRBV4-2, the J gene TRBJ2-1, with 13 bases that match TRBD2. J gave up 5 bases and V 3 bases, and 4 bases lay outside the gene matches. The CDR3 has 16 amino acids. Looked up from germline, CDR1 is LGHNA and CDR2 is YNFKEQ. The CDR3 sequence: CASSQGLAGPDNEQFF. CDR3 DNA: TGTGCCAGCAGCCAGGGACTAGCGGGACCAGACAATGAGCAGTTCTTC.

V is TRBV7-2 and J is TRBJ2-1; 8 bases line up with TRBD2. This CDR3 has 15 residues. Germline V gives CDR1 SGHTA, CDR2 FQGNSA. V gave up 7 bases and J gave up 5 bases; unmatched junction bases: 10. CDR3 amino acids: CASTAAGGHNNEQFF. For the CDR3, the DNA is TGTGCCAGCACGGCGGCGGGAGGACATAACAATGAGCAGTTCTTC. The variable domain in full, completed from reference TRBV7-2 and TRBJ2-1, reads GAGVSQSPSNKVTEKGKDVELRCDPISGHTALYWYRQSLGQGLEFLIYFQGNSAPDKSGLPSDRFSAERTGGSVSTLTIQRTQQEDSAVYLCASTAAGGHNNEQFFGPGTRLTVL.

V is TRBV7-6 and J is TRBJ1-1, with 7 bases aligning to TRBD1. CDR1 SGHVS and CDR2 FNYEAQ come from the germline V gene. The CDR3 is made up of 14 amino acids. V lost 5 bases and J lost 2; bases outside the gene matches: 5. CDR3 coding DNA: TGTGCCAGCAGCCCAGGGGGGGCTAACACTGAAGCTTTCTTT. This sequence encodes CASSPGGANTEAFF.